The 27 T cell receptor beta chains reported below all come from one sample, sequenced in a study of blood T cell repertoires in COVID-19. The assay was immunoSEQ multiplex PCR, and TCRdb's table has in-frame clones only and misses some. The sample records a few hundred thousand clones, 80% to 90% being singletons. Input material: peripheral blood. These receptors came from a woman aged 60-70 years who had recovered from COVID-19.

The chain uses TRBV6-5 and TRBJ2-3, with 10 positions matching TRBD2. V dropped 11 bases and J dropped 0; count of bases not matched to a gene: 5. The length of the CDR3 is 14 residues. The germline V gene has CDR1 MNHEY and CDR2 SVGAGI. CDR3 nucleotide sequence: TGTGCCGGATCGACTAGCGGGAGCACAGATACGCAGTATTTT. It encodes CAGSTSGSTDTQYF.

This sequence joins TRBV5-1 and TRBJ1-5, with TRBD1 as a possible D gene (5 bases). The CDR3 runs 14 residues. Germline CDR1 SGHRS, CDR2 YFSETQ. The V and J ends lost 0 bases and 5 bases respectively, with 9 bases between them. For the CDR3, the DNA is TGCGCCAGCAGCTTGGCCCCGGGGGATCAGCCCCAGCATTTT. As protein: CASSLAPGDQPQHF.

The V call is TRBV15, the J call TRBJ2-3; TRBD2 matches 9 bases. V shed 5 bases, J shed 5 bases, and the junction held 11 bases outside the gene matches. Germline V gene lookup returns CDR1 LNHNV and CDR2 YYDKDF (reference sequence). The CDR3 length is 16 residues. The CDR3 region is CATSVRRGGLGDTQYF. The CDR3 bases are TGTGCCACCAGCGTCCGGCGGGGGGGCCTTGGAGATACGCAGTATTTT.

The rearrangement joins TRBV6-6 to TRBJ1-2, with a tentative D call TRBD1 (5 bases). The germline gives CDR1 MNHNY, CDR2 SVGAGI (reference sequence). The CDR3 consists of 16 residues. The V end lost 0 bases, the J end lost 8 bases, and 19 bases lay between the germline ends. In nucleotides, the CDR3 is TGTGCCAGCAGTTACTCGACTGGCCGGGGAGGGGTAGGCTACACCTTC. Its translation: CASSYSTGRGGVGYTF.

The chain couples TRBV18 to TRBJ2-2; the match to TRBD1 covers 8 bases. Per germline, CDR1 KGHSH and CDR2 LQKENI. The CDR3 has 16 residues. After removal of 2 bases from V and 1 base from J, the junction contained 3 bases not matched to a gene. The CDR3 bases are TGTGCCAGCTCACCAGCCGGGACAGGGAACACCGGGGAGCTGTTTTTT. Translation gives CASSPAGTGNTGELFF.

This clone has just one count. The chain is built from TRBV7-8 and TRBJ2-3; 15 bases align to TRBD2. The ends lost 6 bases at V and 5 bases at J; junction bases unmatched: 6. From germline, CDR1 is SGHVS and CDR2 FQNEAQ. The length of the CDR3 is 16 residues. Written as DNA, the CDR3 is TGTGCCAGCAGACGGACTAGCGGGGGGGCCCTAGATACGCAGTATTTT. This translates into CASRRTSGGALDTQYF.

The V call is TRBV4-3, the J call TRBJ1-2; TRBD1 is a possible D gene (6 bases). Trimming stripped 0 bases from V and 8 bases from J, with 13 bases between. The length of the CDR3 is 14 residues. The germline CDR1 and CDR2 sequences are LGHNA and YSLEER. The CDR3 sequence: CASSQENRVRGYTF. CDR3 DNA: TGCGCCAGCAGCCAAGAAAACAGGGTGCGGGGCTACACCTTC.

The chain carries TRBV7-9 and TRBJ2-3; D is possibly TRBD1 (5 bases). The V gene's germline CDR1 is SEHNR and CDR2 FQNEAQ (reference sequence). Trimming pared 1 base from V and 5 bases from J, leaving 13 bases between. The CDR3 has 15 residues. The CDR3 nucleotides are TGTGCCAGCAGCTTAGGGGGCTTATTGGGAGATACGCAGTATTTT. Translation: CASSLGGLLGDTQYF.

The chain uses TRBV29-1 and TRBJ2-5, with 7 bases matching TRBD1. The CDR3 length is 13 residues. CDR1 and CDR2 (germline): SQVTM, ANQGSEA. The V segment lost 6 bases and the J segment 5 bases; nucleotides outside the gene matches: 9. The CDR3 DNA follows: TGCAGCGTGGGAACAGGGGTAGGGGAGACCCAGTACTTC. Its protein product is CSVGTGVGETQYF.

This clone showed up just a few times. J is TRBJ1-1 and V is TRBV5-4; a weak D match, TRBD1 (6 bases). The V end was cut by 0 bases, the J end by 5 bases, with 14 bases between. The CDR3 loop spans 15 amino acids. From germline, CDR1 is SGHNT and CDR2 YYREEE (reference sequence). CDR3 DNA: TGTGCCAGCAGCTTGGGGGGCAGGGGCGGAACTGAAGCTTTCTTT. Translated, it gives CASSLGGRGGTEAFF.

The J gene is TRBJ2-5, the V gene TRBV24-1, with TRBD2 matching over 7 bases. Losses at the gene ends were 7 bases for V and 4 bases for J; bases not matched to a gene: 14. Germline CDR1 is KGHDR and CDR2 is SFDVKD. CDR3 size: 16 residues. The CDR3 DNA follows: TGTGCCACCAGCCCTGGGGACTACCGAGGGGTAGAGACCCAGTACTTC. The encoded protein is CATSPGDYRGVETQYF.

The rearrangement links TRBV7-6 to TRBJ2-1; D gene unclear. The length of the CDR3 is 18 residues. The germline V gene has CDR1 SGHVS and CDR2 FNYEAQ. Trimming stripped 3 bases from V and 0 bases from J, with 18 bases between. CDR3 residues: CASSLSSGPQSSYNEQFF. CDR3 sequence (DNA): TGTGCCAGCAGCTTGTCGTCGGGTCCCCAGAGCTCCTACAATGAGCAGTTCTTC. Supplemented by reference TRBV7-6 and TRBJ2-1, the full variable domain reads GAGVSQSPRYKVTKRGQDVALRCDPISGHVSLYWYRQALGQGPEFLTYFNYEAQQDKSGLPNDRFSAERPEGSISTLTIQRTEQRDSAMYRCASSLSSGPQSSYNEQFFGPGTRLTVL.

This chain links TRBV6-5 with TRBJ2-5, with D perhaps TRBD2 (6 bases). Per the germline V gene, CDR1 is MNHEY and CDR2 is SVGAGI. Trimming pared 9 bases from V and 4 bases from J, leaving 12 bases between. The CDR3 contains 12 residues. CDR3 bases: TGTGCCAGTTACCGGAGGGGAGAGACCCAGTACTTC. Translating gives CASYRRGETQYF.

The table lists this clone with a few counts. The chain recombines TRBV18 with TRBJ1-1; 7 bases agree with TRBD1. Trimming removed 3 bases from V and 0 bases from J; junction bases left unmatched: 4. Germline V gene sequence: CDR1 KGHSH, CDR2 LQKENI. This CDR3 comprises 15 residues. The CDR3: CASSPRQGMNTEAFF. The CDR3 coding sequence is TGTGCCAGCTCACCCAGACAGGGAATGAACACTGAAGCTTTCTTT.

The CDR3 sequence is CASSGRAGLNTEAFF. DNA for the CDR3: TGTGCCAGCAGTGGGAGGGCAGGGCTGAACACTGAAGCTTTCTTT. J is TRBJ1-1 and V is TRBV2; D perhaps matches TRBD1 (5 bases). Germline V gives CDR1 SNHLY, CDR2 FYNNEI. Deletions cut 4 bases from V and 0 bases from J, with 12 bases between. This CDR3 comprises 15 residues.

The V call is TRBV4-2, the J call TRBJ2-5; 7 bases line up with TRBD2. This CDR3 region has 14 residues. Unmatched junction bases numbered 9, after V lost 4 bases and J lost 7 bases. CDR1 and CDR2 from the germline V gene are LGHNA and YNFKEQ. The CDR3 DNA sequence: TGTGCCAGCAGCCGCCTAGACTCGGGGGGGACCCAGTACTTC. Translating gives CASSRLDSGGTQYF.

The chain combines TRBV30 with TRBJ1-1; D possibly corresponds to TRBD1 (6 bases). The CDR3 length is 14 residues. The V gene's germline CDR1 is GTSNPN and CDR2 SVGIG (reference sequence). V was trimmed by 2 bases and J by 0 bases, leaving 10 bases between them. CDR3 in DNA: TGTGCCTGGAGTCAGTACAGGGTGAACACTGAAGCTTTCTTT. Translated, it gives CAWSQYRVNTEAFF.

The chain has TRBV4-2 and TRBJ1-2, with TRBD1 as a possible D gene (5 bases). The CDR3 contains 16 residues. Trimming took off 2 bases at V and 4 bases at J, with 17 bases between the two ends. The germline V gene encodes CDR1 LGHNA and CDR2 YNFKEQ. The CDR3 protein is CASSQFSSGTTYGYTF. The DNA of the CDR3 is TGTGCCAGCAGCCAATTTAGTTCAGGGACTACCTATGGCTACACCTTC.

CDR3 protein: CASSGGVYEQYF. The CDR3 bases are TGTGCCAGCAGTGGCGGCGTCTACGAGCAGTACTTC. The chain combines TRBV12-3 or TRBV12-4 with TRBJ2-7; D is uncertain. The CDR3 loop spans 12 amino acids. The ends were cut back, 5 bases at V and 3 bases at J, with 8 bases in the middle.

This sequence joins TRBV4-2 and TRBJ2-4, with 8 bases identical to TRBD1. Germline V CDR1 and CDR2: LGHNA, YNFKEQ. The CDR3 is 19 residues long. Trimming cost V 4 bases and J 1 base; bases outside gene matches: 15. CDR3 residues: CASSPERNRGMLAKNIQYF. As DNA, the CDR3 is TGTGCCAGCAGCCCAGAACGTAACAGGGGGATGTTGGCCAAAAACATTCAGTACTTC.

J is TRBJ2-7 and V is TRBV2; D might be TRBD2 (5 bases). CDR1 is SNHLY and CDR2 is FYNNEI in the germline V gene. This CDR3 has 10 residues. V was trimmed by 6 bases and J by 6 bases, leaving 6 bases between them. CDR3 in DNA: TGTGCCAGCAGCGGGGTCGAGCAGTACTTC. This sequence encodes CASSGVEQYF.

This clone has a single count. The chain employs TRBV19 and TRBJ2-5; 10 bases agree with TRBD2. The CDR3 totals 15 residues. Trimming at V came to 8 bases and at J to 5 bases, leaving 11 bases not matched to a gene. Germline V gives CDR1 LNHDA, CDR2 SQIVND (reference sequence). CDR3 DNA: TGTGCCAGTTCTAACAGCGGGGGGGATATGGAGACCCAGTACTTC. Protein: CASSNSGGDMETQYF.

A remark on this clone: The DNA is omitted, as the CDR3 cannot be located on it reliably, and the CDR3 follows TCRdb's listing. The CDR3 here is CASSKVATGASPLHF. The chain has TRBV21-1 and TRBJ1-6; the table's D call, TRBD1, has no DNA check behind it. TRBV21-1 represents a pseudogene. The CDR3 spans 15 amino acids, including both terminal residues.

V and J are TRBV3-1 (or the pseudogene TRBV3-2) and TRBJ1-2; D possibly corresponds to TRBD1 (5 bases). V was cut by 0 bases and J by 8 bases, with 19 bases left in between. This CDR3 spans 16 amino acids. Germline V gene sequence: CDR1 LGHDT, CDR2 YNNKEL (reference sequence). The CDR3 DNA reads TGTGCCAGCAGCCAAGAAGGAGAACAGGCCGCCGGGGGCTACACCTTC. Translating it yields CASSQEGEQAAGGYTF.

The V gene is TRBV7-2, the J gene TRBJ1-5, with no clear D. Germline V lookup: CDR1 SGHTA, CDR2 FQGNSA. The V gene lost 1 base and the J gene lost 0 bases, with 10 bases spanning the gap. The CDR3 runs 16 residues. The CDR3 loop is CASSLGAGYSNQPQHF. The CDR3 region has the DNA TGTGCCAGCAGCTTAGGGGCAGGTTATAGCAATCAGCCCCAGCATTTT.

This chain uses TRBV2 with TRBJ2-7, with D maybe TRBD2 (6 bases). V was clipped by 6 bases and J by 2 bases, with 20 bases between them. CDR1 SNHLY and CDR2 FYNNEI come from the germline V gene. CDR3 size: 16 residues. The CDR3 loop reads CASSRDAGTGTYEQYF. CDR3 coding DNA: TGTGCCAGCAGCCGAGACGCCGGGACTGGAACCTACGAGCAGTACTTC. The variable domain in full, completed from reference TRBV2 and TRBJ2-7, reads EPEVTQTPSHQVTQMGQEVILRCVPISNHLYFYWYRQILGQKVEFLVSFYNNEISEKSEIFDDQFSVERPDGSNFTLKIRSTKLEDSAMYFCASSRDAGTGTYEQYFGPGTRLTVT.

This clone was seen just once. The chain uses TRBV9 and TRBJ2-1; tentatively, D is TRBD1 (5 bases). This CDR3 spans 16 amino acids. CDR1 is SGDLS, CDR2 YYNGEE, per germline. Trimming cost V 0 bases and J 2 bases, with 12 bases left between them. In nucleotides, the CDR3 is TGTGCCAGCAGCGTAGGGGGCGGAAGGACCTACAATGAGCAGTTCTTC. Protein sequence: CASSVGGGRTYNEQFF.